The clone carrying this T cell receptor beta chain has at least ten counts. Its antigen is undetermined. Amplified regions were TCR beta CDR3 sequences from RNA transcripts. During a first-round RT-PCR of the TCR CDR3, the HTBI primer set was used. Via MiXCR, TCRdb re-called the multiplex PCR reads, giving one row per CDR3 protein. This table holds 450,000 to 600,000 distinct CDR3 sequences, just under 20% found once. This specimen belongs to a study of T cells in Graves' hyperthyroidism and ophthalmopathy. Broader study findings: Appearing also in blood were most of the thyroid clonotypes expanded above 0.001.

Germline V lookup: CDR1 LNHDA, CDR2 SQIVND (reference sequence). The CDR3 sequence is 14 residues long. V shed 7 bases, J shed 5 bases, and the junction held 10 bases outside the gene matches. Diagnosis rested on symptoms, serum thyroxine and TRAb, thyroid ultrasound, and orbital computed tomography. The rearrangement uses TRBV19 and TRBJ1-1, with TRBD1 identical over 7 bases. The sample comprised blood. This clonotype was sampled from a middle-aged man with Graves' ophthalmopathy. The CDR3 region is CASTLTGLRTEAFF. CDR3 bases: TGTGCCAGTACCCTGACAGGGTTAAGGACTGAAGCTTTCTTT.